This T cell receptor beta chain was retrieved from a study of human CD8 memory T cell subsets. Negative magnetic selection enriched total CD8+ T cells. Generation of TCR beta libraries used UMI-labeled 5' RACE. TCRdb reprocessed the 5' RACE reads and stores each CDR3 protein as one record, lacking DNA. This listing includes roughly 12,000 distinct CDR3 sequences. The CDR3 spans 17 residues. Germline-derived CDR1 and CDR2 are LGHNA and YNFKEQ. Sequences were obtained from CD8+ T cells from PBMCs. This chain links TRBV4-2 with TRBJ2-3; TCRdb lists TRBD2, though no DNA is available to test this call. This TCR derives from a human donor in good health. CDR3 residues: CASSQDLGGGPTDTQYF.